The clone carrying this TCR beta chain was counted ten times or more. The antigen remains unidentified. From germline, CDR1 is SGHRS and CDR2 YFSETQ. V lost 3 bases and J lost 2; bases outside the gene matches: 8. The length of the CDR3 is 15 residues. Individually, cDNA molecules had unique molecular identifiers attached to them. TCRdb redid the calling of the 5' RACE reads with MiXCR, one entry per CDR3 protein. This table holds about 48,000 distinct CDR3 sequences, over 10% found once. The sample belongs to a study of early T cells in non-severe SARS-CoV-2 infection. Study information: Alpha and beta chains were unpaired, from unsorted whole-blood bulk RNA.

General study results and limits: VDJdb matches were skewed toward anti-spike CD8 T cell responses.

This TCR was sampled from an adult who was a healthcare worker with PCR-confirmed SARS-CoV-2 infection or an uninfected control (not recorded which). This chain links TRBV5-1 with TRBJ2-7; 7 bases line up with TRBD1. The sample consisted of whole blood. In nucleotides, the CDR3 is TGCGCCAGCAGCTCTGGACAGGCTGTCCCCTACGAGCAGTACTTC. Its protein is CASSSGQAVPYEQYF.